A selection of T cell receptor beta chains follows, all from one sample in a study of PD-1 blockade in mismatch repair-deficient tumors. Data came from immunoSEQ multiplex PCR; TCRdb stores just in-frame clones and leaves some out. This table holds around 10,000 clones, approximately 90% found once. For these TCRs, the target antigens are not known. Source: cells cultured in vitro, taken from a patient treated with pembrolizumab. The receptors here all came from an adult with mismatch repair-deficient cancer. Both conserved end residues are part of each CDR3. A D gene is named only where the DNA matches it firmly. Rows give clone size only sometimes, using once, few, many, or a class for an expanded clone.

d_gene,v_gene,j_gene,abundance,CDR3aa,CDR3nt
.,TRBV6-1,TRBJ2-1,.,CASSLPSGDNEQFF,TGTGCCAGCAGTTTACCTTCAGGGGACAATGAGCAGTTCTTC
TRBD1,TRBV7-6,TRBJ1-1,.,CASSPGTGATNTEAFF,TGTGCCAGCAGCCCCGGGACAGGGGCTACAAACACTGAAGCTTTCTTT
.,TRBV6-5,TRBJ2-1,.,CASSSLGDDNEQFF,TGTGCCAGCAGCTCCCTGGGGGACGACAATGAGCAGTTCTTC
.,TRBV4-2,TRBJ1-4,.,CASSYTGSTNEKLFF,TGTGCCAGCAGCTACACAGGCTCAACTAATGAAAAACTGTTTTTT
.,TRBV5-1,TRBJ1-4,.,CASSPTGYHEKLFF,TGCGCCAGCAGCCCTACAGGGTATCATGAAAAACTGTTTTTT
TRBD1,TRBV19,TRBJ2-2,.,CASTRGQGVTGELFF,TGTGCCAGTACCCGGGGACAGGGGGTCACCGGGGAGCTGTTTTTT
.,TRBV28,TRBJ1-2,few,CASRPRQDLYGYTF,TGTGCCAGCAGACCCAGACAGGACCTCTATGGCTACACCTTC
TRBD1,TRBV5-4,TRBJ1-2,.,CASRSWQGAEKGYTF,TGTGCCAGCAGGTCATGGCAGGGGGCCGAGAAAGGCTACACCTTC
.,TRBV21-1,TRBJ2-7,.,CASSKPWLDRVNYEQYF,TGTGCCAGCAGCAAACCTTGGCTGGACAGGGTCAACTACGAGCAGTACTTC
.,TRBV7-9,TRBJ2-1,few,CASLADSYNEQFF,TGTGCCAGCTTAGCGGACTCCTACAATGAGCAGTTCTTC
.,TRBV15,TRBJ2-7,.,CATSNNLLYEQYF,TGTGCCACCAGCAACAATTTACTCTACGAGCAGTACTTC